This T cell receptor beta chain stems from a study of CD8 T cells in ankylosing spondylitis. Quantitative barcoded 5'-RACE was used to prepare TCR beta libraries. TCRdb re-called the 5' RACE reads through MiXCR, storing one row per CDR3 protein. The profile shows 150,000 to 200,000 distinct CDR3 sequences, around 17% of them singletons. Only a few counts were recorded for this clonotype. Its antigen is as yet unknown. Study results and limitations: Characteristic of ankylosing spondylitis blood, it appeared, was a TCR beta motif comprising about eight highly homologous variants.

CDR1 and CDR2 (germline): MGHDK, SYGVNS. The CDR3 is 15 amino acids. Trimming left V 7 bases short and J 2 bases short, with 15 bases between. J is TRBJ2-1 and V is TRBV25-1, with D perhaps matching TRBD1 or TRBD2 (5 bases each). The TCR comes from a male donor with ankylosing spondylitis or in good health (not recorded which). The source material was blood, either unsorted or a sorted T cell fraction (not recorded which). DNA for the CDR3: TGTGCCAGCACCACCACAAGGGGACCCTACAATGAGCAGTTCTTC. Its protein is CASTTTRGPYNEQFF. Filled out from reference TRBV25-1 and TRBJ2-1, the complete variable domain reads EADIYQTPRYLVIGTGKKITLECSQTMGHDKMYWYQQDPGMELHLIHYSYGVNSTEKGDLSSESTVSRIRTEHFPLTLESARPSHTSQYLCASTTTRGPYNEQFFGPGTRLTVL.